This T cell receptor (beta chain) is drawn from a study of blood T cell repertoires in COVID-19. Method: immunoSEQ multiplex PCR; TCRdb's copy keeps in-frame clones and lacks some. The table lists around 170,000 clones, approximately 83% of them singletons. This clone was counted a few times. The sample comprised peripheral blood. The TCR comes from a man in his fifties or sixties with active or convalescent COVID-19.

Here the CDR3 reads CASSELQGHTSGNTIYF. For the CDR3, the DNA is TGTGCCAGCAGTGAGTTACAGGGGCACACCTCTGGAAACACCATATATTTT. The genes are TRBV6-1 and TRBJ1-3, with 7 bases identical to TRBD1. J lost 0 bases, V lost 3 bases, and 8 bases had no gene match. Looked up from germline, CDR1 is MNHNS and CDR2 is SASEGT. This CDR3 spans 17 amino acids.